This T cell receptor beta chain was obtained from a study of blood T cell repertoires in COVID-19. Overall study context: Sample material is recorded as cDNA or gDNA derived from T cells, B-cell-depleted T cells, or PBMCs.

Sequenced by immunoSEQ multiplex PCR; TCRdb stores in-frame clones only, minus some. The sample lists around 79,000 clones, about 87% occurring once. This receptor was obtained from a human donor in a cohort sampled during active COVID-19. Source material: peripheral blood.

The CDR3 DNA follows: TGTGCCAGCAGTTTGGGGCCCATCTACGAGCAGTACTTC. Translation: CASSLGPIYEQYF. V gene TRBV27 combines with J gene TRBJ2-7; tentatively, D is TRBD1 (5 bases). Germline V gene sequence: CDR1 MNHEY, CDR2 SMNVEV (reference sequence). V shed 3 bases and J shed 3 bases, with 9 bases lying between them. The CDR3 has 13 residues.